Presented here are 2 T cell receptor beta chains from one specimen sequenced in a study of blood T cell repertoires in COVID-19. Clones were sequenced by immunoSEQ multiplex PCR, and TCRdb holds only the in-frame ones, with some missing. The table has around 23,000 clones, 75% to 95% seen once; the top ten hold 15% to 20%. The sample was peripheral blood. Receptor source: a human donor in a cohort sampled during active COVID-19.

This chain uses TRBV6-6 with TRBJ1-1; weak D call: TRBD1 (6 bases). The CDR3 is made up of 14 amino acids. Between the trimmed V and J ends, which lost 7 bases and 8 bases, there was a span of 20 bases. In germline, CDR1 is MNHNY, CDR2 SVGAGI (reference sequence). CDR3 sequence: CASTAPSDRNEAFF. CDR3 nucleotides: TGTGCCAGCACCGCCCCATCCGACAGGAACGAAGCTTTCTTT.

This clone has a single count. This chain uses TRBV7-2 with TRBJ1-1, with 9 bases fitting TRBD1. Germline CDR1 and CDR2: SGHTA and FQGNSA. The CDR3 runs to 16 residues. Trimming at V came to 5 bases and at J to 11 bases, leaving 18 bases not matched to a gene. The chain's CDR3 is CASSLWEDRGGSRAFF. The CDR3 bases are TGTGCCAGCAGCCTATGGGAGGACAGGGGCGGCTCGAGGGCTTTCTTT. The full variable domain, in which reference TRBV7-2 and TRBJ1-1 provide the parts outside the CDR3, is GAGVSQSPSNKVTEKGKDVELRCDPISGHTALYWYRQSLGQGLEFLIYFQGNSAPDKSGLPSDRFSAERTGGSVSTLTIQRTQQEDSAVYLCASSLWEDRGGSRAFFGQGTRLTVV.